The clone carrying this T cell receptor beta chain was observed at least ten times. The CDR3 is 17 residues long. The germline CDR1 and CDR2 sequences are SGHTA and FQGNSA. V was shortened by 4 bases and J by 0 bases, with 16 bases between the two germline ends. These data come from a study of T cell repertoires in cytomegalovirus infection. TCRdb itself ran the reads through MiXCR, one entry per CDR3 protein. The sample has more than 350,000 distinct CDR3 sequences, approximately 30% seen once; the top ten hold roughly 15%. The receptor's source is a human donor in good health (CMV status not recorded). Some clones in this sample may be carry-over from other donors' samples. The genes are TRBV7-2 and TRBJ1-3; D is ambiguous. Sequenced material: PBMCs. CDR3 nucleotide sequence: TGTGCCAGCAGCTCCTCGCTCGGACGGACCTCTGGAAACACCATATATTTT. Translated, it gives CASSSSLGRTSGNTIYF.